The source of this T cell receptor beta chain is a study of cytomegalovirus exposure and HLA in healthy donors. Study results and limitations: Across donors, sequencing depth was assumed by presence/absence analyses to be roughly uniform.

A note on this clone: Its antigen is still unknown.

Trimming took 5 bases from V and 4 from J, leaving 15 bases between them. The CDR3 consists of 14 residues. Germline loops: CDR1 LGHNA, CDR2 YNFKEQ. In the PCR, 60 Vbeta and 13 Jbeta primers were used. Here immunoSEQ multiplex PCR was the method, and the copy in TCRdb shows in-frame clones only, minus some. In the table there are fewer than 140,000 clones, around 75% of which are singletons. This TCR was recovered from a man in his forties in good health and CMV-seronegative. The V and J genes are TRBV4-2 and TRBJ2-7, with D possibly being TRBD1 (7 bases). Sequencing used PBMCs. Here the CDR3 DNA reads TGTGCCAGCAGCGGAGGGGGCCTCGATTACGAGCAGTACTTC. This gives the protein CASSGGGLDYEQYF.